These T cell receptor beta chains were read from a single sample in a study of control samples from healthy donors and cancer patients. Clones were sequenced by immunoSEQ multiplex PCR, and TCRdb holds only the in-frame ones, with some missing. This sample has some 150,000 clones, with over 90% found just once. Sequencing was done on a sample of blood. These receptors all come from a woman younger than 45 in good health. CDR3s include the opening cysteine and the closing phenylalanine or tryptophan. A D gene is named only where the DNA matches it firmly. Some rows mark clone size as missing; the rest say once, few, many or name a class of expanded clone.

len	j_gene	d_gene	v_gene	abundance	CDR3aa	CDR3nt
17	TRBJ2-1	TRBD2	TRBV27	.	CASSLLSSLAGVNEQFF	TGTGCCAGCAGTTTATTGTCGTCTCTAGCGGGAGTAAATGAGCAGTTCTTC
15	TRBJ2-1	TRBD2	TRBV5-4	.	CASSGTSGFHNEQFF	TGTGCCAGCAGCGGGACTAGCGGTTTCCACAATGAGCAGTTCTTC
13	TRBJ2-7	.	TRBV30	.	CAWSAGRSYEQYF	TGTGCCTGGAGCGCGGGACGGTCCTACGAGCAGTACTTC
15	TRBJ2-2	.	TRBV28	.	CASSILLQVTGELFF	TGTGCCAGCAGCATCTTGCTACAGGTTACCGGGGAGCTGTTTTTT
16	TRBJ1-1	.	TRBV9	.	CASSVGVSDLNTEAFF	TGTGCCAGCAGCGTAGGGGTTTCAGATTTGAACACTGAAGCTTTCTTT
13	TRBJ2-7	.	TRBV12-3/TRBV12-4	.	CASSAPRGYEQYF	TGTGCCAGCAGTGCCCCCAGGGGTTACGAGCAGTACTTC
16	TRBJ2-5	.	TRBV11-2	.	CASSSRPFRGQETQYF	TGTGCCAGCAGCTCACGGCCTTTCCGGGGACAAGAGACCCAGTACTTC
15	TRBJ1-6	.	TRBV6-5	.	CASRPQGPLGSPLHF	TGTGCCAGCAGACCACAGGGTCCTCTGGGTTCACCCCTCCACTTT
16	TRBJ2-4	.	TRBV5-6	.	CASSLFGGFGKNIQYF	TGTGCCAGCAGCTTGTTTGGAGGTTTCGGCAAAAACATTCAGTACTTC
17	TRBJ2-7	.	TRBV5-1	.	CASSLRFGASKVNEQYF	TGCGCCAGCAGCTTGAGGTTCGGGGCCTCAAAGGTCAACGAGCAGTACTTC
13	TRBJ1-6	.	TRBV2	.	CASRTDYNSPLHF	TGTGCCAGCAGGACTGACTATAATTCACCCCTCCACTTT
13	TRBJ2-1	.	TRBV5-6	.	CASSFGQYNEQFF	TGTGCCAGCAGCTTTGGTCAGTACAATGAGCAGTTCTTC
18	TRBJ2-3	TRBD2	TRBV19	.	CASSIDRAGGLRTDTQYF	TGTGCCAGTAGTATAGATCGAGCGGGAGGGCTGAGAACAGATACGCAGTATTTT
15	TRBJ1-2	.	TRBV28	.	CASSFLGRGNYGYTF	TGTGCCAGCAGTTTCCTTGGCAGGGGCAACTATGGCTACACCTTC
13	TRBJ1-2	.	TRBV19	.	CASGRALNYGYTF	TGTGCCAGTGGTAGGGCGCTTAACTATGGCTACACCTTC
15	TRBJ1-4	.	TRBV6-5	.	CASSSRTDLNEKLFF	TGTGCCAGCAGTTCCAGGACAGACCTTAATGAAAAACTGTTTTTT
14	TRBJ2-1	TRBD1	TRBV6-6	.	CASSFRDRVHEQFF	TGTGCCAGCAGTTTCCGGGACAGGGTGCATGAGCAGTTCTTC
16	TRBJ1-1	.	TRBV21-1	.	CASSKVTGQLNTEAFF	TGTGCCAGCAGCAAAGTCACCGGACAGCTGAACACTGAAGCTTTCTTT
17	TRBJ2-5	TRBD2	TRBV9	.	CASSPERASGGQETQYF	TGTGCCAGCAGCCCAGAGCGGGCTAGCGGGGGCCAAGAGACCCAGTACTTC
14	TRBJ1-1	.	TRBV7-8	once	CASSLQGRLDEAFF	TGTGCCAGCAGCTTACAGGGGCGCTTAGATGAAGCTTTCTTT
15	TRBJ1-5	TRBD1	TRBV28	.	CASTNFRPTGGPQHF	TGTGCCAGCACCAACTTCCGCCCGACAGGGGGCCCCCAGCATTTT
15	TRBJ1-5	.	TRBV19	.	CASSITHGGNQPQHF	TGTGCCAGTAGTATAACCCATGGGGGCAATCAGCCCCAGCATTTT
13	TRBJ2-2	.	TRBV28	.	CASSFKSPPVLFF	TGTGCCAGCAGTTTCAAGTCCCCGCCCGTGCTGTTTTTT
14	TRBJ2-2	.	TRBV5-1	.	CASSWPLGSGELFF	TGCGCCAGCAGCTGGCCCTTGGGTTCCGGGGAGCTGTTTTTT
15	TRBJ1-4	.	TRBV28	.	CASSLPGGLREKLFF	TGTGCCAGCAGTCTACCCGGGGGCCTCAGAGAAAAACTGTTTTTT
17	TRBJ1-5	.	TRBV19	.	CASTDLKTGPSNQPQHF	TGTGCCAGTACTGACTTAAAGACGGGACCTAGCAATCAGCCCCAGCATTTT
14	TRBJ2-1	TRBD2	TRBV27	.	CASSRTSGMNEQFF	TGTGCCAGCAGTCGGACTAGCGGGATGAATGAGCAGTTCTTC
16	TRBJ2-2	.	TRBV15	.	CATSTRGSPNTGELFF	TGTGCCACCAGCACCCGGGGAAGCCCGAACACCGGGGAGCTGTTTTTT
13	TRBJ2-1	.	TRBV19	.	CASSMGPGNEQFF	TGTGCCAGTAGTATGGGGCCAGGGAATGAGCAGTTCTTC
14	TRBJ1-6	TRBD1	TRBV9	.	CASSGSQGNSPLHF	TGTGCCAGCAGCGGATCACAGGGGAATTCACCCCTCCACTTT
12	TRBJ1-1	TRBD1	TRBV6-6	.	CATHRGNDEAFF	TGTGCCACCCACAGGGGCAATGATGAAGCTTTCTTT
14	TRBJ1-6	.	TRBV7-3	.	CASSFRGYDSPLHF	TGTGCCAGCAGCTTTAGGGGGTATGATTCACCCCTCCACTTT